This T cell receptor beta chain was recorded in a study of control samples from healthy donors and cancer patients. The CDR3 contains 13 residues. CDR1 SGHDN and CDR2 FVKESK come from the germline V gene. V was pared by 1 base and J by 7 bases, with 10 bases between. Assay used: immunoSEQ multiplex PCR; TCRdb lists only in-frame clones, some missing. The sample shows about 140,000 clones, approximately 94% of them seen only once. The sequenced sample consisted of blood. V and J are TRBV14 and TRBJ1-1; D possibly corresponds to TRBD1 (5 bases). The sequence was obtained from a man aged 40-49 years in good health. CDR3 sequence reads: CASSQAGTFEAFF. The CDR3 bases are TGTGCCAGCAGCCAAGCGGGGACGTTTGAAGCTTTCTTT.